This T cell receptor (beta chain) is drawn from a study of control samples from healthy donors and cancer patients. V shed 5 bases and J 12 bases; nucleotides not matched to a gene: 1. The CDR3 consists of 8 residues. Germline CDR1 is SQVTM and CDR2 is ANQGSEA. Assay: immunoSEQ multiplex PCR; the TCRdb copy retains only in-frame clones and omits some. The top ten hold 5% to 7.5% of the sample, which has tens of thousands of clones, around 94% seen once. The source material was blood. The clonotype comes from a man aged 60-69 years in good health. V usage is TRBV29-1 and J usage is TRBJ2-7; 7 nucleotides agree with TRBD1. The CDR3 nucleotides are TGCAGCGTTTCAGGGGGGTACTTC. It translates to CSVSGGYF.